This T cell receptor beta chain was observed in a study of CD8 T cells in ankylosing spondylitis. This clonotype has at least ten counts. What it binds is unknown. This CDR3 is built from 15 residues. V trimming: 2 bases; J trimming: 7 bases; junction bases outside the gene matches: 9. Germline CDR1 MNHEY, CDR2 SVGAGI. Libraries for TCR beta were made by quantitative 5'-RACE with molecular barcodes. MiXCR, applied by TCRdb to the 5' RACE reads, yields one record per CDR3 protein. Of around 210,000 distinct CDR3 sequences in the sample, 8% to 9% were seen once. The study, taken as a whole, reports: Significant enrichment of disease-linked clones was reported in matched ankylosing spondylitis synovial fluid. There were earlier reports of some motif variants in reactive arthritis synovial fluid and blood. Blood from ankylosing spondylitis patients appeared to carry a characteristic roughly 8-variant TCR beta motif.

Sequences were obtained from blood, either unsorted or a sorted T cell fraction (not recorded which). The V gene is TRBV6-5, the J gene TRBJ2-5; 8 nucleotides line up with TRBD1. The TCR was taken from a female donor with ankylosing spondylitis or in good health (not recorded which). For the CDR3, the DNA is TGTGCCAGCAGTTACAGACGGACAGGGATTGGGACCCAGTACTTC. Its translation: CASSYRRTGIGTQYF.